This entry concerns a single T cell receptor beta chain. The antigen is undetermined. Investigators merged groups given second doses at roughly 4 or roughly 12 weeks. These data originate in a study of T cell responses to AZD1222 COVID-19 vaccine. Overall study results and limits: Across spike, vaccine-associated CD4 TCRs were found, dominant at 160-218 and 743-854. White British people made up most donors, females outnumbered males, and clonal diversity was possibly underestimated. Nearly half of spike-specific TCRs reportedly target unmutated variant regions.

This table comes from immunoSEQ multiplex PCR, and its TCRdb copy is limited to in-frame clones, with some not included. The sample holds 120,000 to 150,000 clones, around 84% seen once. The source material was peripheral blood, sampled 28 days after the second AZD1222 dose. The origin of this receptor is an adult who received the AZD1222 COVID-19 vaccine.

The CDR3 protein is CASSRGQETQYF. The CDR3 DNA reads TGTGCCAGCTCACGGGGCCAAGAGACCCAGTACTTC. This chain connects TRBV18 to TRBJ2-5; D is unresolved. V lost 4 bases, J lost 1 base, and 4 bases lay in between. CDR3 length: 12 residues. Looked up from germline, CDR1 is KGHSH and CDR2 is LQKENI.